This T cell receptor (beta chain) was retrieved from a study of T cells in tuberculosis. The CDR3 runs to 15 residues. The germline V gene has CDR1 SGDLS and CDR2 YYNGEE. V lost 0 bases and J 3 bases, leaving 12 bases between the germline ends. Time point here: new active TB diagnosis, blood taken before or within 7 days of starting treatment. This clone was recorded a few times. Its antigen is unknown. Study observations and caveats: Classification accuracy was 87% (AUROC over 0.85) with the GMM-specific repertoire.

The repertoire was sequenced with immunoSEQ multiplex PCR; TCRdb's copy has only in-frame clones and lacks some. The table includes fewer than 40,000 clones, 86% detected once. The sample here was PBMCs, taken at tuberculosis diagnosis. The rearrangement joins TRBV9 to TRBJ1-2, with D unresolved. The clonotype was recovered from an adult with tuberculosis. This CDR3 is CASSVGGAPDYGYTF. Here the CDR3 DNA reads TGTGCCAGCAGCGTAGGAGGTGCCCCCGACTATGGCTACACCTTC.